A selection of T cell receptor beta chains follows, all from one sample in a study of tumor and adjacent non-tumor tissue in lung cancer. TCRdb used MiXCR to reprocess the multiplex PCR reads, holding one entry per CDR3 protein. This table holds around 82,000 distinct CDR3 sequences, approximately 80% found once. Source material: distant non-tumor lung tissue. These receptor sequences come from a man aged 60 to 69 with non-small cell lung cancer. Both conserved end residues are part of each CDR3. Each record gives: D gene, clone size, CDR3 length, V gene, J gene, CDR3 protein, CDR3 DNA. The D gene is left open where the match is weak. For some rows the clone size is stated as once, few or many, or as a class when expanded; others skip it.

d_gene: TRBD1; abundance: -; len: 14; v_gene: TRBV20-1; j_gene: TRBJ2-1; CDR3aa: CSAPHPQGVNEQLF; CDR3nt: TGCAGTGCTCCTCACCCACAGGGGGTCAATGAGCAGCTCTTC
d_gene: -; abundance: -; len: 14; v_gene: TRBV28; j_gene: TRBJ2-3; CDR3aa: CASSLGEEADTQYF; CDR3nt: TGTGCCAGCAGTCTCGGGGAAGAGGCGGATACGCAGTATTTT
d_gene: -; abundance: -; len: 13; v_gene: TRBV29-1; j_gene: TRBJ1-5; CDR3aa: CSVAQGNNQPQHF; CDR3nt: TGCAGTGTTGCACAGGGTAACAATCAGCCCCAGCATTTT
d_gene: -; abundance: -; len: 14; v_gene: TRBV11-2; j_gene: TRBJ2-2; CDR3aa: CASSEGGSTGELFF; CDR3nt: TGTGCCAGCAGCGAAGGTGGAAGCACCGGGGAGCTGTTTTTT
d_gene: -; abundance: once; len: 16; v_gene: TRBV24-1; j_gene: TRBJ2-2; CDR3aa: CATSSQDGRGIGELFF; CDR3nt: TGTGCCACCAGTTCTCAGGACGGTCGAGGAATCGGGGAGCTCTTTTTT
d_gene: -; abundance: once; len: 14; v_gene: TRBV11-2; j_gene: TRBJ1-1; CDR3aa: CASSLEAESNGASF; CDR3nt: TGTGCCAGCAGTTTAGAAGCAGAGAGTAATGGAGCTTCCTTT
d_gene: -; abundance: -; len: 16; v_gene: TRBV11-2; j_gene: TRBJ2-5; CDR3aa: CASSSTMEGPKETHYF; CDR3nt: TGTGCCAGCAGCTCCACAATGGAGGGGCCTAAGGAGACCCATTACTTC
d_gene: TRBD1; abundance: -; len: 14; v_gene: TRBV11-2; j_gene: TRBJ2-3; CDR3aa: CASSFLAGGVQQFF; CDR3nt: TGTGCCAGCAGTTTTCTAGCAGGGGGCGTTCAGCAGTTTTTT
d_gene: TRBD2; abundance: -; len: 14; v_gene: TRBV7-2; j_gene: TRBJ2-3; CDR3aa: CVSSPSGATDTQYF; CDR3nt: TGTGTCAGCAGCCCTAGCGGGGCCACAGATACGCAGTATTTT
d_gene: -; abundance: -; len: 16; v_gene: TRBV4-1; j_gene: TRBJ2-2; CDR3aa: CARSHQMGVNIGELFF; CDR3nt: TGCGCCCGCAGCCACCAGATGGGGGTTAACATCGGGGAGCTGTTTTTT
d_gene: TRBD2; abundance: -; len: 15; v_gene: TRBV6-2/TRBV6-3; j_gene: TRBJ2-7; CDR3aa: CASNEKAGVSYEQYF; CDR3nt: TGTGCCAGCAACGAAAAAGCGGGAGTCTCCTACGAGCAGTACTTC
d_gene: TRBD1; abundance: -; len: 17; v_gene: TRBV20-1; j_gene: TRBJ2-2; CDR3aa: CSARASGRGSDTGDLFF; CDR3nt: TGCAGTGCTAGAGCTTCGGGTAGGGGGAGCGACACAGGGGACCTGTTTTTT
d_gene: TRBD1; abundance: -; len: 11; v_gene: TRBV20-1; j_gene: TRBJ2-7; CDR3aa: CSASRGYEQYF; CDR3nt: TGCAGTGCTAGCAGGGGGTACGAGCAGTACTTC
d_gene: TRBD2; abundance: -; len: 18; v_gene: TRBV11-3; j_gene: TRBJ2-2; CDR3aa: CASSSRGAGGYRAAELFF; CDR3nt: TGTGCCAGCAGCTCCCGGGGGGCGGGAGGATACAGGGCCGCGGAGCTGTTTTTT
d_gene: -; abundance: -; len: 16; v_gene: TRBV4-1; j_gene: TRBJ2-3; CDR3aa: CASSRLTGPQVDTQYF; CDR3nt: TGTGCCAGCAGCCGCCTGACCGGGCCACAGGTCGATACGCAGTATTTT
d_gene: -; abundance: -; len: 15; v_gene: TRBV12-3/TRBV12-4; j_gene: TRBJ1-1; CDR3aa: CASNFPGILNTEPFF; CDR3nt: TGTGCCAGCAATTTCCCAGGGATACTAAACACTGAACCTTTCTTT
d_gene: -; abundance: -; len: 14; v_gene: TRBV6-1; j_gene: TRBJ1-1; CDR3aa: CASRPEHLNTEAFF; CDR3nt: TGTGCCAGCAGGCCTGAACACCTGAACACTGAAGCTTTCTTT
d_gene: -; abundance: -; len: 15; v_gene: TRBV6-5; j_gene: TRBJ2-7; CDR3aa: CVSCYTPASSYEQYF; CDR3nt: TGTGTCAGCTGTTACACGCCCGCAAGCTCCTACGAGCAGTACTTC
d_gene: -; abundance: -; len: 14; v_gene: TRBV20-1; j_gene: TRBJ2-2; CDR3aa: CSATSLGSTGELFF; CDR3nt: TGCAGTGCCACGAGCTTGGGGAGCACCGGGGAGCTGTTTTTT
d_gene: -; abundance: -; len: 18; v_gene: TRBV11-3; j_gene: TRBJ2-2; CDR3aa: CAISSRGAGGYRAEELFF; CDR3nt: TGTGCCATCAGCTCCCGGGGAGCGGGCGGATACAGAGCCGAGGAGCTGTTTTTT
d_gene: -; abundance: -; len: 14; v_gene: TRBV4-2; j_gene: TRBJ2-7; CDR3aa: CASRNDDASYEQYF; CDR3nt: TGTGCCAGCAGGAACGATGACGCCTCATACGAGCAGTACTTC
d_gene: -; abundance: -; len: 16; v_gene: TRBV4-2; j_gene: TRBJ1-2; CDR3aa: CASSQNTGCGDYGYTF; CDR3nt: TGTGCCAGCAGCCAAAACACAGGGTGTGGGGACTATGGCTACACCTTC
d_gene: -; abundance: -; len: 15; v_gene: TRBV11-3; j_gene: TRBJ2-7; CDR3aa: CASSYQTGLTYKQYF; CDR3nt: TGTGCCAGCAGCTATCAGACTGGATTAACCTATAAGCAGTACTTC
d_gene: -; abundance: -; len: 15; v_gene: TRBV4-2; j_gene: TRBJ2-5; CDR3aa: CASNQVVGGQETQYF; CDR3nt: TGTGCCAGCAACCAAGTTGTGGGTGGGCAAGAGACCCAGTACTTC
d_gene: -; abundance: few; len: 15; v_gene: TRBV5-1; j_gene: TRBJ1-6; CDR3aa: CASSLDQMGNSPLHF; CDR3nt: TGCGCCAGCAGCTTGGACCAGATGGGTAATTCACCCCTCCACTTT
d_gene: -; abundance: -; len: 14; v_gene: TRBV20-1; j_gene: TRBJ2-7; CDR3aa: CSARDVGPADEQYF; CDR3nt: TGTAGTGCTAGAGATGTGGGACCAGCTGACGAGCAGTACTTC
d_gene: -; abundance: -; len: 18; v_gene: TRBV29-1; j_gene: TRBJ2-4; CDR3aa: CSVEHPEGGTVAKNIQYF; CDR3nt: TGCAGCGTTGAACATCCGGAGGGGGGCACGGTGGCCAAAAACATTCAGTACTTC